The text below deals with one T cell receptor (beta chain). The antigen is unknown. This specimen belongs to a study of shared clonotypes between healthy human individuals. Study conclusions and caveats: Across subsets, estimated richness was generally greater for naive than for memory populations.

Donors included only healthy HIV-negative adults lacking recent acute infections or vaccinations. The CDR3 is made up of 13 amino acids. Germline CDR1 reads SGHRS; CDR2 reads YFSETQ. The V gene lost 6 bases and the J gene lost 4 bases, with 13 bases spanning the gap. Clones were read by immunoSEQ multiplex PCR, and TCRdb kept only the in-frame ones, dropping some. The repertoire holds 2 million to 2.5 million clones, almost 96% seen once, with 0.13% in the top ten. The source of this sequence is a man aged 18 to 29 in good health. What was sequenced was naive CD4+ T cells sorted from blood. This sample's subset: CD45RA+ positively selected. The rearrangement joins TRBV5-1 to TRBJ2-5; unclear D gene. This CDR3 is CASNISPGETQYF. CDR3 nucleotide sequence: TGCGCCAGCAATATAAGTCCAGGAGAGACCCAGTACTTC.